Listed below are T cell receptor beta chains from one sample, sequenced in a study of blood T cells in healthy people across ages. MiXCR was run by TCRdb on the 5' RACE reads, yielding one entry per CDR3 protein. The table has about 620,000 distinct CDR3 sequences, about 21% seen once. Sequences were obtained from blood. These receptors were taken from a man aged 65-85 years in good health. Both conserved end residues are part of each CDR3. Each record gives: clone size, J gene, D gene, CDR3 length, V gene, CDR3 protein, CDR3 DNA. A D gene is named only where the DNA matches it firmly. Clone size, where shown, is once, few, many, or a class for clones that have expanded.

clone size: few
J gene: TRBJ2-2
D gene: NA
CDR3 length: 18
V gene: TRBV5-1
CDR3 protein: CASSLGLLGQGRIGELFF
CDR3 DNA: TGCGCCAGCAGCTTGGGGCTGTTGGGGCAGGGACGGATCGGGGAGCTGTTTTTT

clone size: NA
J gene: TRBJ2-1
D gene: NA
CDR3 length: 16
V gene: TRBV2
CDR3 protein: CASSESMGASYNEQFF
CDR3 DNA: TGTGCCAGCAGTGAATCCATGGGCGCCTCCTACAATGAGCAGTTCTTC

clone size: few
J gene: TRBJ2-1
D gene: NA
CDR3 length: 15
V gene: TRBV30
CDR3 protein: CAWSVPETQGDEQFF
CDR3 DNA: TGTGCCTGGAGTGTACCGGAGACCCAGGGAGATGAGCAGTTCTTC

clone size: NA
J gene: TRBJ2-7
D gene: NA
CDR3 length: 16
V gene: TRBV5-5
CDR3 protein: CASNPSLAGVPYEQYF
CDR3 DNA: TGTGCCAGCAACCCATCGCTGGCAGGGGTCCCCTACGAGCAGTACTTC

clone size: few
J gene: TRBJ2-2
D gene: TRBD2
CDR3 length: 17
V gene: TRBV29-1
CDR3 protein: CSVEGQAGGPNTGELFF
CDR3 DNA: TGCAGCGTTGAAGGGCAAGCGGGAGGGCCGAACACCGGGGAGCTGTTTTTT

clone size: NA
J gene: TRBJ2-5
D gene: NA
CDR3 length: 14
V gene: TRBV3-1
CDR3 protein: CASSIPQIQETQYF
CDR3 DNA: TGTGCCAGCAGCATCCCTCAGATCCAAGAGACCCAGTACTTC

clone size: few
J gene: TRBJ2-7
D gene: NA
CDR3 length: 16
V gene: TRBV14
CDR3 protein: CASSPKRQAFSYEQYF
CDR3 DNA: TGTGCCAGCAGCCCAAAACGACAGGCCTTCTCCTACGAGCAGTACTTC

clone size: NA
J gene: TRBJ2-1
D gene: NA
CDR3 length: 13
V gene: TRBV25-1
CDR3 protein: CASSLSGINEQFF
CDR3 DNA: TGTGCCAGCAGTTTAAGCGGTATCAATGAGCAGTTCTTC

clone size: NA
J gene: TRBJ2-7
D gene: NA
CDR3 length: 14
V gene: TRBV20-1
CDR3 protein: CSAIHRDSAYEQYF
CDR3 DNA: TGCAGTGCGATACACAGGGATTCGGCCTACGAGCAGTACTTC

clone size: few
J gene: TRBJ2-2
D gene: TRBD1
CDR3 length: 17
V gene: TRBV9
CDR3 protein: CAGSVDAGTGGTGELFF
CDR3 DNA: TGTGCCGGCAGCGTCGACGCCGGGACAGGTGGCACCGGGGAGCTGTTTTTT

clone size: NA
J gene: TRBJ1-2
D gene: TRBD1
CDR3 length: 13
V gene: TRBV20-1
CDR3 protein: CSAIDRAGYGYTF
CDR3 DNA: TGCAGTGCCATCGACAGGGCCGGCTATGGCTACACCTTC

clone size: few
J gene: TRBJ2-7
D gene: NA
CDR3 length: 14
V gene: TRBV20-1
CDR3 protein: CSAVGDGGSYEQYF
CDR3 DNA: TGCAGTGCTGTTGGGGACGGGGGTTCCTACGAGCAGTACTTC

clone size: few
J gene: TRBJ2-7
D gene: NA
CDR3 length: 13
V gene: TRBV20-1
CDR3 protein: CSAYDPRAYEQYF
CDR3 DNA: TGCAGTGCTTATGACCCAAGAGCCTACGAGCAGTACTTC

clone size: NA
J gene: TRBJ2-7
D gene: NA
CDR3 length: 11
V gene: TRBV12-3/TRBV12-4
CDR3 protein: CASSLKDERYF
CDR3 DNA: TGTGCCAGCAGTTTAAAGGACGAGCGGTACTTC

clone size: NA
J gene: TRBJ2-1
D gene: NA
CDR3 length: 15
V gene: TRBV27
CDR3 protein: CASSLSAGALNEQFF
CDR3 DNA: TGTGCCAGCAGTTTATCCGCAGGGGCGCTGAATGAGCAGTTCTTC

clone size: few
J gene: TRBJ2-4
D gene: TRBD2
CDR3 length: 14
V gene: TRBV20-1
CDR3 protein: CSALPTSGRDIQYF
CDR3 DNA: TGCAGTGCCCTCCCTACTAGCGGGAGGGACATTCAGTACTTC

clone size: NA
J gene: TRBJ2-5
D gene: NA
CDR3 length: 16
V gene: TRBV10-3
CDR3 protein: CAISDGFTPPRETQYF
CDR3 DNA: TGTGCCATCAGTGATGGGTTCACCCCACCTAGGGAGACCCAGTACTTC

clone size: many
J gene: TRBJ2-7
D gene: NA
CDR3 length: 12
V gene: TRBV2
CDR3 protein: CASGRPIYEQYF
CDR3 DNA: TGTGCCAGCGGGAGGCCGATCTACGAGCAGTACTTC

clone size: NA
J gene: TRBJ2-2
D gene: NA
CDR3 length: 14
V gene: TRBV25-1
CDR3 protein: CASSAGHFTGELFF
CDR3 DNA: TGTGCCAGCAGTGCCGGACACTTCACCGGGGAGCTGTTTTTT

clone size: NA
J gene: TRBJ2-2
D gene: NA
CDR3 length: 15
V gene: TRBV12-3/TRBV12-4
CDR3 protein: CACSLKTGNTGELFF
CDR3 DNA: TGTGCCTGCTCCCTAAAGACAGGAAACACCGGGGAGCTGTTTTTT

clone size: few
J gene: TRBJ2-7
D gene: NA
CDR3 length: 17
V gene: TRBV4-1
CDR3 protein: CASSLRVTGSGQVEQYF
CDR3 DNA: TGCGCCAGCAGCCTCAGAGTAACGGGCTCAGGGCAGGTCGAGCAGTACTTC

clone size: NA
J gene: TRBJ2-5
D gene: TRBD2
CDR3 length: 15
V gene: TRBV5-1
CDR3 protein: CASSRTSEPYETQYF
CDR3 DNA: TGCGCCAGCAGTCGGACTAGCGAGCCCTACGAGACCCAGTACTTC